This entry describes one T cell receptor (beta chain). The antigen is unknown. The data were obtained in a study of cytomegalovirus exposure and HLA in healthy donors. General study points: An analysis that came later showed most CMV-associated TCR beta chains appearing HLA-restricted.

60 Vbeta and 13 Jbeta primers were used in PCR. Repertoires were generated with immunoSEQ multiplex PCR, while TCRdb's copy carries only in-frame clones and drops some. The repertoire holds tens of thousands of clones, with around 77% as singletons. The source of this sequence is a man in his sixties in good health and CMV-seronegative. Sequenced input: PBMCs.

The CDR3 bases are TGTGCCAGCTCATTGGGACTGCAAGAGACCCAGTACTTC. It translates to CASSLGLQETQYF. The rearrangement joins TRBV18 to TRBJ2-5; possibly TRBD2 for D (6 bases). CDR3 size: 13 residues. The ends were cut back, 5 bases at V and 2 bases at J, with 9 bases in the middle. The germline V gene has CDR1 KGHSH and CDR2 LQKENI.